The table lists the clone carrying this T cell receptor (beta chain) with a count of one. No antigen is known for it. Oncomine TCR Beta short-read sequencing was applied to DNA from cultured CD4+ T cells. In TCRdb, the PCR reads were re-called with MiXCR into one record per CDR3 protein. In the table there are 10,000 to 13,000 distinct CDR3 sequences, 53% of which are singletons. Treatment described: approximately nine-day PBMC culture with coronavirus spike peptide pools or control peptides (ViraFEST assay). Each well held more than 1.5 million PBMCs in IL-2 (about 9.5 IU/ml) medium with roughly 9.2 ug/ml peptide pools. The CDR3 totals 12 residues. V was clipped by 3 bases and J by 2 bases, with 4 bases between them. CDR1 and CDR2 (germline): SGHRS, YFSETQ. The sample is drawn from a study of vaccination and CD4 T cells after COVID-19. At the level of the study: Researchers treated control cultures with a CEFX pool, an HIV-1 Nef pool, or no peptide. Study conclusions and caveats: Of the reactive clones in convalescent patients, a median approximately 89% showed up only post-vaccination.

What was sequenced was CD4+ T cells from blood, cultured in vitro. This TCR was recovered from a human donor who had recovered from COVID-19. The rearrangement joins TRBV5-1 to TRBJ2-3; D remains ambiguous. This CDR3 reads CASSSDTDTQYF. CDR3 nucleotide sequence: TGCGCCAGCAGCTCTGACACAGATACGCAGTATTTT.